These 23 T cell receptor beta chains were sequenced from one sample in a study of T cell responses to AZD1222 COVID-19 vaccine. Assay used: immunoSEQ multiplex PCR; TCRdb lists only in-frame clones, some missing. The sample holds 140,000 to 150,000 clones, roughly 92% seen once. Sequences were derived from peripheral blood, sampled on day 0 of AZD1222 vaccination. The origin of the receptors is an adult in good health.

This sequence joins TRBV11-1 and TRBJ2-1; the D is unclear. This CDR3 region has 15 residues. V lost 1 base and J lost 3, with 10 bases in between. Germline V gene sequence: CDR1 SGHAT, CDR2 FQDESV (reference sequence). CDR3 sequence: CASSLVVRSYNEQFF. The CDR3 DNA reads TGTGCCAGCAGCTTAGTAGTGAGGAGCTACAATGAGCAGTTCTTC.

The V call is TRBV7-9, the J call TRBJ2-2; D is unresolved. Trimming pared 1 base from V and 6 bases from J, leaving 6 bases between. This CDR3 spans 13 amino acids. Germline CDR1 is SEHNR and CDR2 is FQNEAQ (reference sequence). In DNA, the CDR3 is TGTGCCAGCAGCTTAGTTGGGGCCGGGGAGCTGTTTTTT. Amino acid sequence: CASSLVGAGELFF.

The CDR3 nucleotides read TGTGCCAGCAACGGGGGACTAGGTCGAAGTGAGCAGTTCTTC. The encoded protein is CASNGGLGRSEQFF. This rearrangement joins TRBV2 to TRBJ2-1, with 8 bases fitting TRBD2. The CDR3 has 14 residues. Trimming took 7 bases from V and 9 from J; bases not matched to a gene: 11. Looked up from germline, CDR1 is SNHLY and CDR2 is FYNNEI. Full variable domain (missing parts from reference TRBV2 and TRBJ2-1): EPEVTQTPSHQVTQMGQEVILRCVPISNHLYFYWYRQILGQKVEFLVSFYNNEISEKSEIFDDQFSVERPDGSNFTLKIRSTKLEDSAMYFCASNGGLGRSEQFFGPGTRLTVL.

The chain employs TRBV19 and TRBJ2-1; 12 bases agree with TRBD2. The V gene end was trimmed by 3 bases and the J gene end by 5 bases; junction bases not matched to a gene: 5. CDR3 length equals 16 residues. The germline gives CDR1 LNHDA, CDR2 SQIVND (reference sequence). The CDR3: CASSILTSGRDNEQFF. CDR3 bases: TGTGCCAGTAGTATCCTGACTAGCGGGAGAGACAATGAGCAGTTCTTC.

This clone has only one observation. This chain uses TRBV3-1 (or the pseudogene TRBV3-2) with TRBJ1-6; perhaps TRBD1 as D (5 bases). Germline CDR1 reads LGHDT; CDR2 reads YNNKEL (reference sequence). The CDR3 is made up of 16 amino acids. Trimming removed 4 bases at V and 7 bases at J, with 17 bases between. CDR3 sequence reads: CASSPVLGVGNSPLHF. DNA of the CDR3: TGTGCCAGCAGCCCCGTTTTGGGGGTAGGCAATTCACCCCTCCACTTT.

The rearrangement links TRBV7-2 to TRBJ1-3; D not certain. Trimming cost V 1 base and J 4 bases, with 2 bases left between them. Germline lookup yields CDR1 SGHTA and CDR2 FQGNSA. This CDR3 has 12 residues. Here the CDR3 reads CASSLGGNTIYF. CDR3 nucleotides: TGTGCCAGCAGCTTAGGGGGAAACACCATATATTTT.

The rearrangement joins TRBV5-4 to TRBJ1-1, with a tentative D call TRBD1 (6 bases). This CDR3 has 13 amino acids. The ends were cut back, 4 bases at V and 4 bases at J, with 11 bases in the middle. CDR1 is SGHNT and CDR2 is YYREEE in the germline V gene (reference sequence). CDR3 sequence (DNA): TGTGCCAGCAGCCGGGGGGCTACCACTGAAGCTTTCTTT. This codes for CASSRGATTEAFF.

This chain links TRBV29-1 with TRBJ1-2; unclear D gene. V was cut by 1 base and J by 2 bases, with 11 bases left in between. Per the germline V gene, CDR1 is SQVTM and CDR2 is ANQGSEA. The CDR3 totals 14 residues. CDR3 sequence: CSVEGLGPNYGYTF. CDR3 DNA sequence: TGCAGCGTTGAAGGATTGGGTCCGAACTATGGCTACACCTTC.

The rearrangement uses TRBV30 and TRBJ2-7, with 9 bases aligning to TRBD1. The CDR3 spans 13 residues. CDR1 GTSNPN and CDR2 SVGIG come from the germline V gene (reference sequence). Trimming at V came to 2 bases and at J to 3 bases, leaving 2 bases not matched to a gene. The CDR3 nucleotides are TGTGCCTGGAGTACGGGACAGGGCTACGAGCAGTACTTC. Amino acid sequence: CAWSTGQGYEQYF.

The CDR3 loop is CASSPTGPSYEQYF. CDR3 in DNA: TGTGCCAGCAGTCCGACAGGCCCATCCTACGAGCAGTACTTC. The chain recombines TRBV6-5 with TRBJ2-7, with a tentative D call TRBD1 (6 bases). The CDR3 length is 14 residues. The germline V gene encodes CDR1 MNHEY and CDR2 SVGAGI. V lost 5 bases and J lost 1, with 12 bases in between.

The V and J genes are TRBV7-8 and TRBJ1-4, with TRBD1 as a possible D gene (5 bases). The CDR3 covers 18 residues. V shed 5 bases and J shed 1 base, with 20 bases lying between them. Germline V gives CDR1 SGHVS, CDR2 FQNEAQ. The CDR3 here is CASSPLRAGFRTNEKLFF. CDR3 DNA sequence: TGTGCCAGCAGCCCCCTCAGGGCAGGGTTTCGAACTAATGAAAAACTGTTTTTT. Full variable domain (outside the CDR3, taken from reference TRBV7-8 and TRBJ1-4): GAGVSQSPRYKVAKRGQDVALRCDPISGHVSLFWYQQALGQGPEFLTYFQNEAQLDKSGLPSDRFFAERPEGSVSTLKIQRTQQEDSAVYLCASSPLRAGFRTNEKLFFGSGTQLSVL.

This clone was counted between two and nine times. This rearrangement joins TRBV28 to TRBJ1-4, with a weak D call TRBD1 (5 bases). The CDR3 runs to 16 residues. V was trimmed by 3 bases and J by 7 bases, leaving 18 bases between them. Germline CDR1 and CDR2: MDHEN and SYDVKM. CDR3 sequence: CASSFKGRQRGEKLFF. The CDR3, as DNA: TGTGCCAGCAGTTTTAAGGGGCGTCAACGGGGTGAAAAACTGTTTTTT. The full variable domain, rest sourced from reference TRBV28 and TRBJ1-4, is DVKVTQSSRYLVKRTGEKVFLECVQDMDHENMFWYRQDPGLGLRLIYFSYDVKMKEKGDIPEGYSVSREKKERFSLILESASTNQTSMYLCASSFKGRQRGEKLFFGSGTQLSVL.

This clone occurred once. CDR3 DNA: TGTGCCAGCAGCGTAGATGGGGGCGAGACCCAGTACTTC. Amino acid sequence: CASSVDGGETQYF. The chain couples TRBV9 to TRBJ2-5, with D tentatively TRBD1 (6 bases). Trimming pared 0 bases from V and 5 bases from J, leaving 8 bases between. CDR1 and CDR2 from the germline V gene are SGDLS and YYNGEE. The CDR3 is 13 amino acids.

The chain carries TRBV28 and TRBJ2-1; possible D gene TRBD2, 5 bases. Germline values: CDR1 MDHEN, CDR2 SYDVKM. Trimming stripped 7 bases from V and 3 bases from J, with 16 bases between. CDR3 length: 15 residues. CDR3 in amino acids: CASTLGRGYYNEQFF. CDR3 nucleotide sequence: TGTGCCAGCACTTTGGGTCGGGGTTACTACAATGAGCAGTTCTTC.

The chain links TRBV9 to TRBJ1-6; D gene uncertain. Trimming cost V 0 bases and J 0 bases, with 7 bases left between them. The length of the CDR3 is 16 residues. Germline loops: CDR1 SGDLS, CDR2 YYNGEE. The chain's CDR3 is CASSVGPSSYNSPLHF. The CDR3 DNA reads TGTGCCAGCAGCGTAGGCCCGAGCTCCTATAATTCACCCCTCCACTTT.

This chain links TRBV4-2 with TRBJ1-2; D is possibly TRBD1 (5 bases). CDR1 and CDR2 (germline): LGHNA, YNFKEQ. Deletions cut 0 bases from V and 2 bases from J, with 10 bases between. The CDR3 is 15 amino acids. Here the CDR3 reads CASSQEGTDNYGYTF. CDR3 nucleotides: TGTGCCAGCAGCCAAGAAGGGACGGACAACTATGGCTACACCTTC.

The chain recombines TRBV6-1 with TRBJ1-2, with D unresolved. The germline gives CDR1 MNHNS, CDR2 SASEGT. There are 14 residues in the CDR3. V lost 0 bases, J lost 4 bases, and 9 bases lay in between. The CDR3 coding sequence is TGTGCCAGCAGTGAAGCGCGGCAGCCCTATGGCTACACCTTC. Encoded protein: CASSEARQPYGYTF.

V gene TRBV3-1 (or the pseudogene TRBV3-2) combines with J gene TRBJ2-1, with 8 bases that match TRBD2. J lost 4 bases, V lost 1 base, and 0 bases had no gene match. The V gene's germline CDR1 is LGHDT and CDR2 YNNKEL (reference sequence). The CDR3 spans 14 residues. This chain's CDR3 is CASSQGLAYNEQFF. The CDR3 DNA sequence: TGTGCCAGCAGCCAAGGACTAGCGTACAATGAGCAGTTCTTC.

V usage is TRBV28 and J usage is TRBJ2-3, with TRBD1 matching 11 bases. The CDR3 has 15 amino acids. J lost 5 bases, V lost 5 bases, and 6 bases had no gene match. Germline V gene sequence: CDR1 MDHEN, CDR2 SYDVKM. The CDR3 spells CASSVSGTGGDTQYF. In nucleotides, the CDR3 is TGTGCCAGCAGTGTGTCCGGGACAGGGGGAGATACGCAGTATTTT.

The chain recombines TRBV5-5 with TRBJ2-1; tentative D call: TRBD2 (5 bases). Trimming stripped 4 bases from V and 2 bases from J, with 19 bases between. The CDR3 runs 17 residues. In germline, CDR1 is SGHKS, CDR2 YYEKEE (reference sequence). As DNA, the CDR3 is TGTGCCAGCAGCGAAACCGGAGAATCGGGGACCTACAATGAGCAGTTCTTC. It translates to CASSETGESGTYNEQFF.

The rearrangement links TRBV9 to TRBJ2-3; TRBD2 might be the D (6 bases). Trimming left V 3 bases short and J 5 bases short, with 19 bases between. Looked up from germline, CDR1 is SGDLS and CDR2 is YYNGEE. The CDR3 extends over 16 amino acids. The CDR3 here is CASSDGLIARGDTQYF. In nucleotides, the CDR3 is TGTGCCAGCAGCGATGGACTAATAGCACGGGGAGATACGCAGTATTTT.

This clone was recorded a few times. The chain has TRBV28 and TRBJ1-4; D gene ambiguous. Per germline, CDR1 MDHEN and CDR2 SYDVKM. V shed 3 bases and J shed 1 base, with 9 bases lying between them. This CDR3 is 15 amino acids long. CDR3 sequence: CASSFRAVTNEKLFF. For the CDR3, the DNA is TGTGCCAGCAGTTTTAGGGCGGTAACTAATGAAAAACTGTTTTTT.

The chain recombines TRBV5-4 with TRBJ2-7; D unclear. This CDR3 region has 14 residues. Trimming removed 1 base at V and 2 bases at J, with 10 bases between. Germline V gives CDR1 SGHNT, CDR2 YYREEE (reference sequence). For the CDR3, the DNA is TGTGCCAGCAGCTTGTCCGGAGTCACCTACGAGCAGTACTTC. It translates to CASSLSGVTYEQYF.